The subject of this entry is one T cell receptor (beta chain). Recruited during active infection, patients (from Seattle) were subsequently followed longitudinally. Trimming shortened V by 5 bases and J by 3 bases, and 14 bases separated the two germline ends. The CDR3 consists of 15 residues. The germline gives CDR1 SGHAT, CDR2 FQNNGV. This sample was included in a study of blood T cell repertoires in COVID-19. Whole-study context: Material from acute and convalescent COVID-19 was sourced from the United States, Italy and Spain. PBMCs, B-cell-depleted T cells, or T cells provided the cDNA or gDNA that made up the material.

Original handling: Reference gene primer amplification gave nucleated cell count estimates. Data came from immunoSEQ multiplex PCR; TCRdb stores just in-frame clones and leaves some out. The V and J calls and clone size were taken over from that table, and D and trimming were inferred from the DNA. The table records 77,000 or so clones, 65% to 90% of them present only once. Sequencing input: peripheral blood. The chain carries TRBV11-2 and TRBJ2-1, with D maybe TRBD2 (6 bases). This sequence originates from a man aged 25 to 40 with COVID-19, enrolled during active disease. In nucleotides, the CDR3 is TGTGCCAGCAGCCCGTGGGGGGAGGACTACAATGAGCAGTTCTTC. Amino acid sequence: CASSPWGEDYNEQFF.